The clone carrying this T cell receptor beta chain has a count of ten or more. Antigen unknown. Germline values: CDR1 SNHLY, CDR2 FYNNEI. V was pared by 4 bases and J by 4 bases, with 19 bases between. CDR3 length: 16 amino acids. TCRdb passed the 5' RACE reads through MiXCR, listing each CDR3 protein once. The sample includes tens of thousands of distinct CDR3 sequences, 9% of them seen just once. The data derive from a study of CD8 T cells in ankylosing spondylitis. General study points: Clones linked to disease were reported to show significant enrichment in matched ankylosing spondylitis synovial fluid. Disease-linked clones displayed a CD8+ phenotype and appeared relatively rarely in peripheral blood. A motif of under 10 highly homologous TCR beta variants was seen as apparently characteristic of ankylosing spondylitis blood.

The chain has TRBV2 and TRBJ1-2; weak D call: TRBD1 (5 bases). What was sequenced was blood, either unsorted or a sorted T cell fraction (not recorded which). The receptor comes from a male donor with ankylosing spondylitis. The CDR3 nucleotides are TGTGCCAGCAGTGTATCTGGGGACGGCCGAATCTATGGCTACACCTTC. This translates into CASSVSGDGRIYGYTF.